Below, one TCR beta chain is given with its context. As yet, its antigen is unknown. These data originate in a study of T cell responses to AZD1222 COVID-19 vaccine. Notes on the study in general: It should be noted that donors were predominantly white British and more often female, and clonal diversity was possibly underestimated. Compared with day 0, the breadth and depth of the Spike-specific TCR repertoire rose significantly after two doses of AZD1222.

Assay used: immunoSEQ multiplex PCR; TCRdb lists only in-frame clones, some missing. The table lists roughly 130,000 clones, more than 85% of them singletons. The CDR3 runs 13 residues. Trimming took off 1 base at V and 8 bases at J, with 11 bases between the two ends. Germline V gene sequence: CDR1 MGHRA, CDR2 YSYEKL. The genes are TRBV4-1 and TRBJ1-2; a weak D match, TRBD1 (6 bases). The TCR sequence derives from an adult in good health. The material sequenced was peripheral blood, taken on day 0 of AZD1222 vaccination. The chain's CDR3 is CASSQVGHGGYTF. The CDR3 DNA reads TGCGCCAGCAGCCAAGTGGGACACGGGGGCTACACCTTC.